Judged by frequency, the clone carrying this T cell receptor (beta chain) is medium-sized. This sample was taken from a study of T cell clusters in autoimmune cytopenias. As for the study in general: TRB sequencing had a median approximately 52,000 reads and 2,350 distinct clonotypes per sample.

Some 40,000 genome equivalents of blood DNA were amplified for TRB. Germline V CDR1 and CDR2: MNHNS, SASEGT. CDR3 length: 15 residues. TRB rearrangements were amplified by touch-down multiplex PCR with mixed TRB-A/B primers. After re-calling the multiplex PCR reads, TCRdb lists one entry per CDR3 protein, DNA absent. In all, the sample yields some 7,400 distinct CDR3 sequences. A further study also used this sample, focusing on T cell repertoires in aging, cancer and after chemotherapy. This second study says: Clear clonal overlap appeared across healthy donor samples taken over several months to years. In each cancer cohort, median generation probability increased across chemotherapy, suggesting thymic output rebounded.

V is TRBV6-1 and J is TRBJ2-1; no DNA is available, so the TRBD1 call from TCRdb remains unchecked. The TCR was taken from a human donor in good health. Source material: peripheral blood. CDR3 sequence: CASSSRGFNTNEQFF.